This T cell receptor beta chain originates from a study of shared clonotypes between healthy human individuals. Data came from immunoSEQ multiplex PCR; TCRdb stores just in-frame clones and leaves some out. The table shows roughly 1.4 million clones, with approximately 98.5% occurring only once. Trimming removed 2 bases at V and 4 bases at J, with 11 bases between. From germline, CDR1 is WNHNN and CDR2 SYGVQD (reference sequence). The CDR3 has 14 residues. In the case of this clone: What it binds is not known.

General study results and limits: Against clonotypes common to all four donors, non-shared ones had lower generation probabilities.

The TCR was taken from a man younger than 45 in good health. Sequencing was performed on naive CD4+ T cells sorted from blood. Subset reported: CD45RA+ positively selected. The genes are TRBV10-1 and TRBJ2-5; possibly TRBD2 for D (6 bases). CDR3 in DNA: TGCGCCAGCAGTGAGGGGGGAGCGGGAGAGACCCAGTACTTC. Its translation is CASSEGGAGETQYF.